Listed below are T cell receptor beta chains from one sample, sequenced in a study of T cells in Graves' hyperthyroidism and ophthalmopathy. TCRdb processed the multiplex PCR reads anew with MiXCR; each CDR3 protein has one entry. The table has around 700,000 distinct CDR3 sequences, roughly a third seen once. Sequencing was carried out using blood. The receptors were gathered from a woman aged 35 to 49 with Graves' hyperthyroidism. Each CDR3 is given with its conserved first and last residue. A D gene is named only where the DNA matches it firmly. Part of the rows lack a size; the others show once, few, many or a class for expanded clones.

D gene: .; V gene: TRBV6-6; clone size: few; J gene: TRBJ2-7; CDR3 DNA: TGTGCCAGCAGTTACGCGGACGAGCAGTACTTC; CDR3 protein: CASSYADEQYF
D gene: .; V gene: TRBV20-1; clone size: .; J gene: TRBJ2-7; CDR3 DNA: TGCAGTGCCAGGGGGGGTGCAGGGGACTACGAGCAGTACTTC; CDR3 protein: CSARGGAGDYEQYF
D gene: .; V gene: TRBV2; clone size: many; J gene: TRBJ1-1; CDR3 DNA: TGTGCCAGCTTGCGCGCAAATGTGAACACTGAAGCTTTCTTT; CDR3 protein: CASLRANVNTEAFF
D gene: .; V gene: TRBV7-2; clone size: few; J gene: TRBJ1-1; CDR3 DNA: TGTGCCAGCAGCATACAGGGCTCCCAGACTGAAGCTTTCTTT; CDR3 protein: CASSIQGSQTEAFF
D gene: .; V gene: TRBV4-1; clone size: few; J gene: TRBJ1-4; CDR3 DNA: TGCGCCAGCAGCCAACTGCGGGGTAATGAAAAACTGTTTTTT; CDR3 protein: CASSQLRGNEKLFF
D gene: .; V gene: TRBV5-4; clone size: few; J gene: TRBJ1-2; CDR3 DNA: TGTGCCAGCAGCCGCGGTGGAAGTGGGGACTATGGCTACACCTTC; CDR3 protein: CASSRGGSGDYGYTF
D gene: .; V gene: TRBV4-3; clone size: .; J gene: TRBJ1-3; CDR3 DNA: TGCGCCAGCAGCCAAGTCTCGGTAGGAAACACCATATATTTT; CDR3 protein: CASSQVSVGNTIYF
D gene: .; V gene: TRBV7-9; clone size: few; J gene: TRBJ1-4; CDR3 DNA: TGTGCCAGCAGCTTCAACCAGGGGTTGAATGAAAAACTGTTTTTT; CDR3 protein: CASSFNQGLNEKLFF
D gene: TRBD1; V gene: TRBV10-3; clone size: .; J gene: TRBJ2-7; CDR3 DNA: TGTGCCACCGTGGGGACAGGGGGCAACGAGCAGTACTTC; CDR3 protein: CATVGTGGNEQYF
D gene: TRBD1; V gene: TRBV2; clone size: .; J gene: TRBJ2-7; CDR3 DNA: TGTGCCAGCAGGATGGGGACAGGGGGCTCTTACGAGCAGTACTTC; CDR3 protein: CASRMGTGGSYEQYF
D gene: .; V gene: TRBV4-3; clone size: .; J gene: TRBJ1-5; CDR3 DNA: TGCGCCAGCAGCCAAGGAGGCAGATTAGGCAATCAGCCCCAGCATTTT; CDR3 protein: CASSQGGRLGNQPQHF
D gene: TRBD2; V gene: TRBV6-1; clone size: .; J gene: TRBJ2-5; CDR3 DNA: TGTGCCAGCAGACCGCCTAGCGGGAGGGCAACGAGTAGAGAGAACCAAGAGACCCAGTACTTC; CDR3 protein: CASRPPSGRATSRENQETQYF
D gene: .; V gene: TRBV5-6; clone size: .; J gene: TRBJ1-2; CDR3 DNA: TGTGCCAGCAGCTTGGGGCCATCCCTGGGGGGCTACACCTTC; CDR3 protein: CASSLGPSLGGYTF
D gene: TRBD1; V gene: TRBV9; clone size: .; J gene: TRBJ2-7; CDR3 DNA: TGTGCCAGCAGCTACCGGGGACAGGGGACGACCTACGAGCAGTACTTC; CDR3 protein: CASSYRGQGTTYEQYF
D gene: TRBD2; V gene: TRBV15; clone size: .; J gene: TRBJ2-7; CDR3 DNA: TGTGCCACCGACGGGGGGACTGGCGAGCAGTACTTC; CDR3 protein: CATDGGTGEQYF
D gene: .; V gene: TRBV5-5; clone size: few; J gene: TRBJ1-4; CDR3 DNA: TGTGCCAGCAGCTGGCCTCCGGGGGCTAATGGAAAACTGTTTTTT; CDR3 protein: CASSWPPGANGKLFF
D gene: .; V gene: TRBV10-3; clone size: .; J gene: TRBJ1-4; CDR3 DNA: TGTGCCATCAGTGCTGAGGGGACTAATGAAAAACTGTTTTTT; CDR3 protein: CAISAEGTNEKLFF
D gene: TRBD1; V gene: TRBV27; clone size: few; J gene: TRBJ1-2; CDR3 DNA: TGTGCCAGCAGTTCATACCGGGACAGCCAACCCCGTGGCTACACCTTC; CDR3 protein: CASSSYRDSQPRGYTF
D gene: .; V gene: TRBV10-1; clone size: many; J gene: TRBJ2-7; CDR3 DNA: TGCGCCAGCAGTGATCCTAGAGCCCAACTTAGGTACGAGCAGTACTTC; CDR3 protein: CASSDPRAQLRYEQYF
D gene: .; V gene: TRBV5-4; clone size: few; J gene: TRBJ2-6; CDR3 DNA: TGTGCCAGCAGCCAAGCAGGAACCTCTGGGGCCAACGTCCTGACTTTC; CDR3 protein: CASSQAGTSGANVLTF
D gene: .; V gene: TRBV25-1; clone size: .; J gene: TRBJ1-1; CDR3 DNA: TGTGCCAGTTTCGGGGCTGTCACTGAAGCTTTCTTT; CDR3 protein: CASFGAVTEAFF
D gene: TRBD1; V gene: TRBV2; clone size: .; J gene: TRBJ1-5; CDR3 DNA: TGTGCCAGCAGTTATGGGACAGGGGTTTCATGGCCCCAGCATTTT; CDR3 protein: CASSYGTGVSWPQHF
D gene: .; V gene: TRBV7-9; clone size: many; J gene: TRBJ1-1; CDR3 DNA: TGTGCCAGCAGCCCCGGACAGATAGTACGACGGACTGAAGCTTTCTTT; CDR3 protein: CASSPGQIVRRTEAFF
D gene: TRBD1; V gene: TRBV2; clone size: .; J gene: TRBJ2-7; CDR3 DNA: TGTGCCAGCAGTGGTCCCCGCACTCCAGGGGGTAGCGTTTACGAGCAGTACTTC; CDR3 protein: CASSGPRTPGGSVYEQYF
D gene: .; V gene: TRBV10-3; clone size: many; J gene: TRBJ1-1; CDR3 DNA: TGTGCCATCAGTGAGAGAGACACTGAAGCTTTCTTT; CDR3 protein: CAISERDTEAFF
D gene: .; V gene: TRBV7-2; clone size: few; J gene: TRBJ2-1; CDR3 DNA: TGTGCTAGCAGCTTGGGGGGATCCTACAATGAGCAGTTCTTC; CDR3 protein: CASSLGGSYNEQFF
D gene: TRBD1; V gene: TRBV12-3/TRBV12-4; clone size: many; J gene: TRBJ1-1; CDR3 DNA: TGTGCCAGCAGTACGACAGGGACAACCATCTCTGAAGCTTTCTTT; CDR3 protein: CASSTTGTTISEAFF
D gene: .; V gene: TRBV20-1; clone size: many; J gene: TRBJ1-1; CDR3 DNA: TGCAGTGCTAGTAGGTGGAACACTGAAGCTTTCTTT; CDR3 protein: CSASRWNTEAFF
D gene: .; V gene: TRBV12-3/TRBV12-4; clone size: .; J gene: TRBJ1-3; CDR3 DNA: TGTGCCAGCAGTTTAGCCTTTACAGGGGGAAACACCATATATTTT; CDR3 protein: CASSLAFTGGNTIYF
D gene: TRBD2; V gene: TRBV6-5; clone size: .; J gene: TRBJ2-2; CDR3 DNA: TGTGCCAGCATGTTTGGCGGGGGGGCCCTGGGCACCGGGGAGCTGTTTTTT; CDR3 protein: CASMFGGGALGTGELFF
D gene: TRBD1; V gene: TRBV10-3; clone size: many; J gene: TRBJ1-2; CDR3 DNA: TGTGCCATCAGTGCCCCCCTGGACAGGGAAGGCTACACCTTC; CDR3 protein: CAISAPLDREGYTF
D gene: .; V gene: TRBV19; clone size: few; J gene: TRBJ1-4; CDR3 DNA: TGTGCCAGTAGTATAGGCCGGGGGAGTGGAGATGAAAAACTGTTTTTT; CDR3 protein: CASSIGRGSGDEKLFF
D gene: TRBD1; V gene: TRBV29-1; clone size: many; J gene: TRBJ1-4; CDR3 DNA: TGCAGCGTTGAAGTTACAGGGGGGGGAGAAAAACTGTTTTTT; CDR3 protein: CSVEVTGGGEKLFF
D gene: TRBD1; V gene: TRBV10-3; clone size: few; J gene: TRBJ1-1; CDR3 DNA: TGTGCCGGCTCGAGACAGGGCGGCACTGAAGCTTTCTTT; CDR3 protein: CAGSRQGGTEAFF
D gene: .; V gene: TRBV5-4; clone size: few; J gene: TRBJ1-4; CDR3 DNA: TGTGCCAGCAGCTTTGGGGGGCGGGGTAATGAAAAACTGTTTTTT; CDR3 protein: CASSFGGRGNEKLFF
D gene: .; V gene: TRBV5-8; clone size: few; J gene: TRBJ2-7; CDR3 DNA: TGTGCCAGCAGCTTGTATCCCGGACTGGGAAGTGGTGAGCAGTACTTC; CDR3 protein: CASSLYPGLGSGEQYF
D gene: .; V gene: TRBV25-1; clone size: once; J gene: TRBJ1-5; CDR3 DNA: TGTGCCAGCTCACCAAGGTGGGCTCTCGGACAGCCCCAGCATTTT; CDR3 protein: CASSPRWALGQPQHF
D gene: .; V gene: TRBV20-1; clone size: many; J gene: TRBJ1-6; CDR3 DNA: TGCAGTGCGCCGGAAACAGGGATCGGGTCACCCCTCCACTTT; CDR3 protein: CSAPETGIGSPLHF
D gene: TRBD1; V gene: TRBV7-3; clone size: many; J gene: TRBJ1-6; CDR3 DNA: TGTGCCAGCAGCTCCGGGACAGGGGACAATTCACCCCTCCACTTT; CDR3 protein: CASSSGTGDNSPLHF
D gene: TRBD2; V gene: TRBV19; clone size: once; J gene: TRBJ2-7; CDR3 DNA: TGTGCCAGTAGTCTCTCCGGGAGGCACTCCTACGAGCAGTACTTC; CDR3 protein: CASSLSGRHSYEQYF
D gene: TRBD2; V gene: TRBV3-1; clone size: .; J gene: TRBJ2-7; CDR3 DNA: TGTGCCAGCAGCCCGGGAGGACTAGCTGGCTACGAGCAGTACTTC; CDR3 protein: CASSPGGLAGYEQYF
D gene: TRBD2; V gene: TRBV7-2; clone size: .; J gene: TRBJ2-7; CDR3 DNA: TGCGCCAGCAGCCAAGGACTAGCGGGAGGGCCGGGACCCTACGAGCAGTACTTC; CDR3 protein: CASSQGLAGGPGPYEQYF
D gene: .; V gene: TRBV5-4; clone size: few; J gene: TRBJ1-2; CDR3 DNA: TGTGCCAGCAGCTTGGTAGGGGAGATGGCCTATGGCTACACCTTC; CDR3 protein: CASSLVGEMAYGYTF
D gene: TRBD2; V gene: TRBV20-1; clone size: once; J gene: TRBJ2-5; CDR3 DNA: TGCAGTGGCGGGAGTAGGCGGGGGGACACAGATACGCAGTACTTC; CDR3 protein: CSGGSRRGDTDTQYF
D gene: .; V gene: TRBV5-4; clone size: many; J gene: TRBJ2-7; CDR3 DNA: TGTGCCAGCAGCCAACCGGACACCTACGAGCAGTACTTC; CDR3 protein: CASSQPDTYEQYF
D gene: TRBD2; V gene: TRBV12-3/TRBV12-4; clone size: .; J gene: TRBJ2-3; CDR3 DNA: TGTGCCAGCAAGCGGGACCAAGATACGCAGTATTTT; CDR3 protein: CASKRDQDTQYF
D gene: .; V gene: TRBV6-5; clone size: few; J gene: TRBJ1-1; CDR3 DNA: TGTGCCAGCAGACCCGGACAGATGACTGAAGCTTTCTTT; CDR3 protein: CASRPGQMTEAFF
D gene: TRBD1; V gene: TRBV11-2; clone size: .; J gene: TRBJ1-1; CDR3 DNA: TGTGCCAGCAGCCCTTGGACAGGGGAGGCTTTCTTT; CDR3 protein: CASSPWTGEAFF
D gene: TRBD2; V gene: TRBV29-1; clone size: .; J gene: TRBJ2-5; CDR3 DNA: TGCAGCTTAGCCCCGGGGAGGGGTAAAAGAGAGACCCAGTACTTC; CDR3 protein: CSLAPGRGKRETQYF
D gene: TRBD1; V gene: TRBV7-9; clone size: few; J gene: TRBJ1-1; CDR3 DNA: TGTGCCAGCAGCTTAACTACCGGGACAGGGTTGAACACTGAAGCTTTCTTT; CDR3 protein: CASSLTTGTGLNTEAFF
D gene: TRBD1; V gene: TRBV7-2; clone size: few; J gene: TRBJ2-5; CDR3 DNA: TGTGCCAGCAGCTTAGTTGGCAGGGGGCGAAACCAAGAGACCCAGTACTTC; CDR3 protein: CASSLVGRGRNQETQYF
D gene: .; V gene: TRBV2; clone size: many; J gene: TRBJ1-3; CDR3 DNA: TGTGCCAGCGCTTACCGGGGGGACACCATATATTTT; CDR3 protein: CASAYRGDTIYF
D gene: .; V gene: TRBV7-2; clone size: many; J gene: TRBJ1-2; CDR3 DNA: TGTGCCAGCAACTTAGCTGGGGGCGGCGGATATGGCTACACCTTC; CDR3 protein: CASNLAGGGGYGYTF
D gene: TRBD2; V gene: TRBV7-2; clone size: .; J gene: TRBJ2-3; CDR3 DNA: TGTGCCAGCGGAGCGGGAGGTACAGATACGCAGTATTTT; CDR3 protein: CASGAGGTDTQYF
D gene: TRBD2; V gene: TRBV11-2; clone size: few; J gene: TRBJ2-7; CDR3 DNA: TGTGCCAGCAGCTTAGATGGTAGCGGGGTGAGGGAGCAGTACTTC; CDR3 protein: CASSLDGSGVREQYF
D gene: .; V gene: TRBV6-6; clone size: .; J gene: TRBJ1-2; CDR3 DNA: TGTGCCAGCAGTTCCCGGGGAGGATACTATGGCTACACCTTC; CDR3 protein: CASSSRGGYYGYTF
D gene: TRBD1; V gene: TRBV2; clone size: many; J gene: TRBJ2-7; CDR3 DNA: TGTGCCGGTGAGACCGGGTACAGGGGCATCGAGCAGTACTTC; CDR3 protein: CAGETGYRGIEQYF
D gene: .; V gene: TRBV7-4; clone size: .; J gene: TRBJ1-2; CDR3 DNA: TGTGCCAGCTCCCAAGATTCGGGACTGAACTATGGCTACACCTTC; CDR3 protein: CASSQDSGLNYGYTF
D gene: .; V gene: TRBV24-1; clone size: .; J gene: TRBJ1-2; CDR3 DNA: TGTGCCAGCATTGACTTGGGGGACCTCTATGGCTACACCTTC; CDR3 protein: CASIDLGDLYGYTF